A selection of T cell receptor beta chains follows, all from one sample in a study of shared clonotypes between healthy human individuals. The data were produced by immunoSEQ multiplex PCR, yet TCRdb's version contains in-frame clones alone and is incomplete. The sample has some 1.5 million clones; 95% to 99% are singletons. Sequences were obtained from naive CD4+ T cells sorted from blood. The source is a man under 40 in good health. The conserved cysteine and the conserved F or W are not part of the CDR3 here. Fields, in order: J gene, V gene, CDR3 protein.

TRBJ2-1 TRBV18 ASSMAGANEQF
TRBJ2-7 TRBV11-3 ASSFGLDYEQY
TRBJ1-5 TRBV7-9 ASSSYVGQYQPQH
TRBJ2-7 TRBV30 AWRDFSYEQY
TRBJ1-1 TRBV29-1 SARQGRVGPEAF
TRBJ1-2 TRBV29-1 SVRTGTDLPLT
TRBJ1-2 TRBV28 ASLSAWIGGYT
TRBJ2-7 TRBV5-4 ASSLPGLPQHEQY
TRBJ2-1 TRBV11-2 ASSLDSYNEQF
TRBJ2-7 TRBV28 ASSFPLAGSSYEQY
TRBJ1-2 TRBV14 ASSQQLRTLVF
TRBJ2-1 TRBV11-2 ASSRVGTGYNEQF
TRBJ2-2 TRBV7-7 ASSSNQGSGELF
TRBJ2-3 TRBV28 ASSSARGTQY
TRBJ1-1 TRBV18 ASSPLSTPVGGTEAF
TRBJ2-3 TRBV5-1 ASSLFGTDTQY
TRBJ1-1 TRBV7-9 ASSTGTVPSAEAF
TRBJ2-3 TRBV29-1 SVDGGTGDTDTQY
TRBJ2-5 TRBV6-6 ASSGEGQLETQY
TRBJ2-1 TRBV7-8 ASSLAGGGPI
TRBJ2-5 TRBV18 ASSPPSRTGQY
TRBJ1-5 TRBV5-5 ASSLGGLYRTQPQH
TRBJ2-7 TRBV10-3 AISEGDGQYYEQY
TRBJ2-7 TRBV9 ASSAGGRSSYEQY
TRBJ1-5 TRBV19 ASKPGIPEGSNQPQH
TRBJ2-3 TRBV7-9 ASSLDGTGGADTQY
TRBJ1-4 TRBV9 ASSVGRDPNEKLF
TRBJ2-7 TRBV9 ASSSGLGPYEQY
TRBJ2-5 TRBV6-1 ASAPGGNQETQY
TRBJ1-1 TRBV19 ASRGTNTEAF
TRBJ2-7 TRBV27 ASRNGRAGYEQY
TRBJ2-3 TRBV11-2 ASSFYPSSSGSVTDTQY
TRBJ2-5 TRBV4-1 ASSRLLRETQY
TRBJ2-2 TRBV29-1 SVGRTNTGELF
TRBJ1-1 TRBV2 ASSEARTGRNTEAF
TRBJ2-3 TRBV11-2 ASSPSGRSDTQY
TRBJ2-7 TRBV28 ASSFRAGEQY
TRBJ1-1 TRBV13 ASSPLRQWGAEAF
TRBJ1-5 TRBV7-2 ASSFPGYGNQPQH
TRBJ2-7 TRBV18 ASSPTGVTVGSYEQY
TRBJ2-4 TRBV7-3 ASSTLKGNIQY
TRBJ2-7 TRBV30 AWQGQSYEQY
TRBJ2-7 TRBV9 ASSPRQGAWYEQY
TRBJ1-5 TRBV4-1 ASSQDHGRNQPQH
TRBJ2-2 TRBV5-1 ASSLARGPTTGMNTGELF
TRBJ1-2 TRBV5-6 ASSFGSGTQLHYGYT
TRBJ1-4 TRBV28 ASSLWRGPTNEKLF
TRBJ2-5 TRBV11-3 ASSDLGQETQY
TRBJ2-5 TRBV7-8 ASSLGQASKNQETQY
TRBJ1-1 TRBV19 ASSTGQAYTEAF
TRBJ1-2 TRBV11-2 ASSPTWLSGYT
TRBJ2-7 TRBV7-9 ASSLGTYEQY
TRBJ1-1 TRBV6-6 ASSTGVQEAF